This T cell receptor beta chain originates from a study of early T cells in non-severe SARS-CoV-2 infection. Across the study: Sequenced material consisted of bulk RNA (from unsorted whole blood), and chains were unpaired.

Attachment of unique molecular identifiers to individual cDNA molecules was performed. TCRdb re-analysed the 5' RACE reads in MiXCR, keeping a single row per CDR3 protein. The data show tens of thousands of distinct CDR3 sequences, roughly 11% seen once. Germline V gene lookup returns CDR1 MNHNS and CDR2 SASEGT. The CDR3 covers 14 residues. J lost 6 bases, V lost 1 base, and 5 bases had no gene match. Specimen: whole blood. The rearrangement uses TRBV6-1 and TRBJ1-2, with TRBD1 identical over 7 bases. The clonotype originates from an adult who was a healthcare worker with PCR-confirmed SARS-CoV-2 infection or an uninfected control (not recorded which). Here the CDR3 reads CASSEVQGLDGYTF. The CDR3 DNA is TGTGCCAGCAGTGAAGTACAGGGGCTGGATGGCTACACCTTC.